These 20 T cell receptor beta chains came from one sample sequenced in a study of CD8 T cells in ankylosing spondylitis. Study-level points and caveats: For ankylosing spondylitis blood, a TCR beta motif of about eight highly homologous variants appeared characteristic.

TCRdb recomputed calls from the 5' RACE reads with MiXCR, one row per CDR3 protein. The table lists roughly 300,000 distinct CDR3 sequences, roughly 8% of them singletons. Their cognate antigens are unknown. The sequenced sample was blood, either unsorted or a sorted T cell fraction (not recorded which). These receptors originate from a male donor with ankylosing spondylitis.

This clonotype was seen ten or more times. This chain connects TRBV5-1 to TRBJ2-3, with 10 bases lining up with TRBD1. The CDR3 is 15 residues long. The germline CDR1 and CDR2 sequences are SGHRS and YFSETQ. Trimming at V came to 4 bases and at J to 3 bases, leaving 5 bases not matched to a gene. The CDR3 DNA reads as TGCGCCAGCAGCCTCCGGGACAGGGGAACAGATACGCAGTATTTT. Protein sequence: CASSLRDRGTDTQYF.

The CDR3 DNA reads TGTGCCAGCAGCTTATTGGGGGCAGAGACCCAGTACTTC. Protein product: CASSLLGAETQYF. The rearrangement links TRBV7-8 to TRBJ2-5, with a tentative D call TRBD1 (6 bases). Trimming took off 2 bases at V and 4 bases at J, with 8 bases between the two ends. CDR3 size: 13 residues. The germline CDR1 and CDR2 sequences are SGHVS and FQNEAQ. The entire variable domain, with the rest obtained from reference TRBV7-8 and TRBJ2-5, is as follows: GAGVSQSPRYKVAKRGQDVALRCDPISGHVSLFWYQQALGQGPEFLTYFQNEAQLDKSGLPSDRFFAERPEGSVSTLKIQRTQQEDSAVYLCASSLLGAETQYFGPGTRLLVL.

This clonotype was seen repeatedly, ten times or more. This chain uses TRBV20-1 with TRBJ2-7; TRBD2 matches 11 bases. The junction had 3 bases not matched to a gene; V was cut back by 1 base and J by 1 base. The CDR3 loop spans 15 amino acids. Germline V gene data show CDR1 as DFQATT and CDR2 as SNEGSKA (reference sequence). The DNA of the CDR3 is TGCAGTGCTAGAGGGGGGACTAGCGGATCCTACGAGCAGTACTTC. Protein sequence: CSARGGTSGSYEQYF.

This clonotype was observed a single time. V and J are TRBV7-9 and TRBJ2-1, with unresolved D. V gave up 0 bases and J gave up 9 bases, with 12 bases separating them. The CDR3 is made up of 14 amino acids. Per germline, CDR1 SEHNR and CDR2 FQNEAQ (reference sequence). This CDR3 reads CASSLAGYGSEQFF. The CDR3 DNA reads as TGTGCCAGCAGCTTAGCTGGGTACGGCAGTGAGCAGTTCTTC.

This clonotype has only a few counts. The chain joins TRBV5-5 to TRBJ1-2, with 7 positions matching TRBD1. Germline V gene sequence: CDR1 SGHKS, CDR2 YYEKEE (reference sequence). With 4 bases clipped from V and 6 bases from J, the junction kept 15 bases outside the gene matches. The CDR3 sequence is 16 residues long. In nucleotides, the CDR3 is TGTGCCAGCAGCCCCTTCTATGACAGGGAAGCAAATGGCTACACCTTC. This translates into CASSPFYDREANGYTF.

The genes are TRBV7-2 and TRBJ2-5; 9 bases align to TRBD2. Germline V gene data show CDR1 as SGHTA and CDR2 as FQGNSA. The V and J ends lost 4 bases and 5 bases, in that order; junction bases with no gene match: 8. CDR3 length: 15 residues. In nucleotides, the CDR3 is TGTGCCAGCAGCTGGACAGCGGGAGGAGGGGAGACCCAGTACTTC. Its protein is CASSWTAGGGETQYF.

V and J are TRBV11-1 and TRBJ2-1; TRBD1 might be the D (6 bases). Germline-derived CDR1 and CDR2 are SGHAT and FQDESV (reference sequence). Trimming shortened V by 1 base and J by 7 bases, and 14 bases separated the two germline ends. The CDR3 spans 15 residues. The CDR3 nucleotides read TGTGCCAGCAGCTTAGAGGGGCCCGACAGGAATGAGCAGTTCTTC. It codes for CASSLEGPDRNEQFF.

This clonotype was seen a few times. The V and J genes are TRBV6-5 and TRBJ2-7, with D perhaps TRBD2 (6 bases). V was shortened by 2 bases and J by 0 bases, with 14 bases between the two germline ends. The CDR3 covers 16 residues. Germline V gene sequence: CDR1 MNHEY, CDR2 SVGAGI. CDR3 amino acids: CASSYGVGGPSYEQYF. As DNA, the CDR3 is TGTGCCAGCAGTTACGGGGTCGGGGGACCCTCCTACGAGCAGTACTTC.

This clonotype was counted only a few times. This rearrangement joins TRBV20-1 to TRBJ2-3, with TRBD2 matching 8 bases. From germline, CDR1 is DFQATT and CDR2 SNEGSKA (reference sequence). The CDR3 runs 12 residues. V trimming: 5 bases; J trimming: 6 bases; junction bases outside the gene matches: 4. CDR3 sequence reads: CSAEAGDDTQYF. The CDR3 nucleotides read TGCAGTGCTGAAGCGGGAGACGATACGCAGTATTTT.

A few counts support this clonotype. The chain employs TRBV7-3 and TRBJ2-7; D is perhaps TRBD1 (5 bases). With 0 bases removed from V and 3 bases from J, the gap between germline ends came to 12 bases. Per germline, CDR1 SGHTA and CDR2 FQGTGA. The CDR3 runs to 15 residues. Here the CDR3 reads CASSLTQGPLYEQYF. In nucleotides, the CDR3 is TGTGCCAGCAGCTTAACCCAGGGCCCCCTCTACGAGCAGTACTTC.

Many counts were recorded for this clonotype. This chain uses TRBV5-6 with TRBJ2-7, with D tentatively TRBD1 (6 bases). The V and J ends lost 0 bases and 3 bases respectively, with 28 bases between them. The length of the CDR3 is 20 residues. CDR1 is SGHDT and CDR2 is YYEEEE in the germline V gene. The CDR3 reads CASSLGRTAMSIASFYEQYF. In DNA, the CDR3 is TGTGCCAGCAGCTTGGGTAGGACAGCCATGTCCATCGCATCCTTCTACGAGCAGTACTTC.

The rearrangement links TRBV3-1 to TRBJ2-1; 7 nucleotides agree with TRBD1. Trimming cost V 1 base and J 9 bases; bases outside gene matches: 3. The CDR3 extends over 13 amino acids. Germline V lookup: CDR1 LGHDT, CDR2 YNNKEL (reference sequence). DNA for the CDR3: TGTGCCAGCAGCCAAGGACAGGGTAGTGAGCAGTTCTTC. This codes for CASSQGQGSEQFF.

In this sample, this clonotype turned up many times. The genes are TRBV10-3 and TRBJ1-1, with D possibly TRBD1 on 6 matching bases. The V gene lost 10 bases and the J gene lost 3 bases, with 15 bases spanning the gap. This CDR3 comprises 13 residues. CDR1 ENHRY and CDR2 SYGVKD come from the germline V gene. This chain's CDR3 is CATKGTLYTEAFF. The CDR3 nucleotides read TGTGCCACCAAAGGGACATTATACACTGAAGCTTTCTTT.

This clonotype was recorded at least ten times. The chain couples TRBV10-3 to TRBJ2-1, with TRBD1 identical over 7 bases. The CDR3 spans 16 residues. Germline values: CDR1 ENHRY, CDR2 SYGVKD. With V trimmed by 6 bases and J by 4 bases, 12 bases remained unmatched. CDR3 nucleotides: TGTGCCATCAGCGGGTCCGACGGGACAGATTACAATGAGCAGTTCTTC. The encoded protein is CAISGSDGTDYNEQFF.

V usage is TRBV27 and J usage is TRBJ2-3; D might be TRBD1 (5 bases). With 3 bases removed from V and 4 bases from J, the gap between germline ends came to 14 bases. The CDR3 totals 15 residues. Germline-derived CDR1 and CDR2 are MNHEY and SMNVEV (reference sequence). Here the CDR3 DNA reads TGTGCCAGCAGTTTCTCCCTGGGGCTAGCAGATACGCAGTATTTT. Translation gives CASSFSLGLADTQYF.

The chain carries TRBV6-2 or TRBV6-3 and TRBJ2-2; 7 bases map to TRBD1. Germline V gene lookup returns CDR1 MNHEY and CDR2 SVGEGT. The V segment lost 5 bases and the J segment 0 bases; nucleotides outside the gene matches: 6. The CDR3 spans 16 residues. DNA for the CDR3: TGTGCCAGCAGTCGCTCGGGACAGTCGAACACCGGGGAGCTGTTTTTT. Translation gives CASSRSGQSNTGELFF.

Ten or more counts support this clonotype. The chain has TRBV7-2 and TRBJ2-7; D unclear. The germline V and J ends were trimmed by 3 bases and 2 bases, with 2 bases remaining between them. The CDR3 is 11 amino acids. In germline, CDR1 is SGHTA, CDR2 FQGNSA. CDR3 DNA sequence: TGTGCCAGCAGCTTCACCTACGAGCAGTACTTC. Amino acids: CASSFTYEQYF.

This chain links TRBV6-5 with TRBJ2-1; D remains ambiguous. Trimming took 2 bases from V and 5 from J, leaving 10 bases between them. Germline V gives CDR1 MNHEY, CDR2 SVGAGI. This CDR3 contains 14 residues. The CDR3 spells CASSYKRTDNEQFF. CDR3 bases: TGTGCCAGCAGTTACAAGCGAACAGACAATGAGCAGTTCTTC.

This clonotype was detected a few times. V usage is TRBV10-1 and J usage is TRBJ2-2; 8 bases are a match to TRBD2. The germline V gene has CDR1 WNHNN and CDR2 SYGVQD (reference sequence). The CDR3 is 17 residues long. Germline trimming cut 6 bases from V and 4 bases from J; bases unmatched to any gene: 13. CDR3 bases: TGCGCCAGCAGCCTCGGGTTAGCGGGACAATCCACCGGGGAGCTGTTTTTT. Residues: CASSLGLAGQSTGELFF.

The genes are TRBV29-1 and TRBJ2-3; possible D gene TRBD1, 5 bases. The CDR3 extends over 13 amino acids. The ends were cut back, 8 bases at V and 0 bases at J, with 12 bases in the middle. Germline CDR1 is SQVTM and CDR2 is ANQGSEA. CDR3 nucleotide sequence: TGCAGCATTCTCGACAGAAGCACAGATACGCAGTATTTT. As protein: CSILDRSTDTQYF.